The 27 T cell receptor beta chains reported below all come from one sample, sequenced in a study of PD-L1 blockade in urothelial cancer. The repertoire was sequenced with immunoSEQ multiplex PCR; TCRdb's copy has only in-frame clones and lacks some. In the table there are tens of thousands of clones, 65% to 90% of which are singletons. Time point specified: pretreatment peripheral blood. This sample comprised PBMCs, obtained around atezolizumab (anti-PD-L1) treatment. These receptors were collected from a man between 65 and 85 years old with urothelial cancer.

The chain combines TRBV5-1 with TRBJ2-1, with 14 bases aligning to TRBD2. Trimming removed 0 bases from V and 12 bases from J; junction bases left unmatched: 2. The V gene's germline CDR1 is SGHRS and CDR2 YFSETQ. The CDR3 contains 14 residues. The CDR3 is CASSLDGLAGGQFF. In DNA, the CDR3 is TGCGCCAGCAGCTTGGACGGACTAGCGGGAGGGCAGTTCTTC.

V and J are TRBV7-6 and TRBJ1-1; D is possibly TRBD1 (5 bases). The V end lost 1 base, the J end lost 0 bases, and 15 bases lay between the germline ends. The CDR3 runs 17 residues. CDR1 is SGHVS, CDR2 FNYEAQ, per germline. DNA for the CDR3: TGTGCCAGCAGCTTAGTCGACAGCCCAATCATGAACACTGAAGCTTTCTTT. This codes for CASSLVDSPIMNTEAFF.

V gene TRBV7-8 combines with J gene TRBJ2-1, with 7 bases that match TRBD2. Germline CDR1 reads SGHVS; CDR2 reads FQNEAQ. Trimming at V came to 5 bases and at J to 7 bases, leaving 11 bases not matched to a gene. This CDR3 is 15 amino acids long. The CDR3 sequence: CASSARASGMNEQFF. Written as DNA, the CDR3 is TGTGCCAGCAGCGCCCGGGCTAGCGGCATGAATGAGCAGTTCTTC. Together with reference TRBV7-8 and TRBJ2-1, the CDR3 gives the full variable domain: GAGVSQSPRYKVAKRGQDVALRCDPISGHVSLFWYQQALGQGPEFLTYFQNEAQLDKSGLPSDRFFAERPEGSVSTLKIQRTQQEDSAVYLCASSARASGMNEQFFGPGTRLTVL.

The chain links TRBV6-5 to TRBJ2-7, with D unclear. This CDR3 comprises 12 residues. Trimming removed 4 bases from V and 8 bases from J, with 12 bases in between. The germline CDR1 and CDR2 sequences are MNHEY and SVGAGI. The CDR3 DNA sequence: TGTGCCAGCAGTTCCGTCAGTGGGCAGCAGTACTTC. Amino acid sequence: CASSSVSGQQYF.

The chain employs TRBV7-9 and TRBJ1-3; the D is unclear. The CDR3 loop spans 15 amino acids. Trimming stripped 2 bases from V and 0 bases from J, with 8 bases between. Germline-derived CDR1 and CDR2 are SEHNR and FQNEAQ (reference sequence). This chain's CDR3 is CASSLPLLSGNTIYF. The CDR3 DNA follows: TGTGCCAGCAGCTTACCGCTACTCTCTGGAAACACCATATATTTT.

The CDR3 bases are TGTGCCAGCTCACCGCAGGCGAGCTCCTACAATGAGCAGTTCTTC. It specifies CASSPQASSYNEQFF. The rearrangement uses TRBV18 and TRBJ2-1; D is unclear. CDR1 and CDR2 from the germline V gene are KGHSH and LQKENI. The CDR3 has 15 residues. Between the trimmed V and J ends, which lost 3 bases and 0 bases, there was a span of 9 bases.

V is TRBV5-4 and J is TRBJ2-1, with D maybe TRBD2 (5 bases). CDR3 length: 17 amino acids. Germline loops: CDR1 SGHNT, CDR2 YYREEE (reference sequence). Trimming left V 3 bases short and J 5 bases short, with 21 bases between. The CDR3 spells CASSSGMGTNLNNEQFF. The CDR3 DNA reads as TGTGCCAGCAGCTCCGGGATGGGTACAAACCTAAACAATGAGCAGTTCTTC.

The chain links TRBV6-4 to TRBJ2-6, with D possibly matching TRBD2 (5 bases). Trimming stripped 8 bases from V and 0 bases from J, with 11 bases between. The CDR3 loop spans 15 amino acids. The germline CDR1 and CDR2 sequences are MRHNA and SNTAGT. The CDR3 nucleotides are TGTGCCAGCGCCAGCGGCGGCTCTGGGGCCAACGTCCTGACTTTC. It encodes CASASGGSGANVLTF.

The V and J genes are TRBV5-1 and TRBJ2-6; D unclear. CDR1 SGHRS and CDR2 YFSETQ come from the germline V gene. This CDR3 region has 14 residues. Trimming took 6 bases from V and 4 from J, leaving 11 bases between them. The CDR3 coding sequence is TGCGCCAGCACCGAGCTCTTAGGGGCCAACGTCCTGACTTTC. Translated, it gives CASTELLGANVLTF.

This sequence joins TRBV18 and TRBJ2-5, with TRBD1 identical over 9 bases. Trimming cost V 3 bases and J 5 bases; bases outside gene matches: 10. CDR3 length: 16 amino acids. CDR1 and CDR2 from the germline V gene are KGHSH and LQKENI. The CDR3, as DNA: TGTGCCAGCTCACCTCGCGGGACAGGGCATCCGGAGACCCAGTACTTC. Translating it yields CASSPRGTGHPETQYF.

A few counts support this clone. The DNA of the CDR3 is TGTGCCAGCAGTGAAATAAAGGGGTTGGGTAATGAAAAACTGTTTTTT. It codes for CASSEIKGLGNEKLFF. This sequence joins TRBV6-1 and TRBJ1-4; TRBD1 is a possible D gene (5 bases). The germline CDR1 and CDR2 sequences are MNHNS and SASEGT. The CDR3 loop spans 16 amino acids. V lost 2 bases to trimming and J lost 4 bases, with 14 bases between them.

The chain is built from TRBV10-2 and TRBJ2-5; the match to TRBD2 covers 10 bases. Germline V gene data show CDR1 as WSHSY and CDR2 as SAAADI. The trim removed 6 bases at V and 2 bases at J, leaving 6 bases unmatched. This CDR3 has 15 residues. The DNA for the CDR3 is TGCGCCAGCAGGGTAGCGGGAGGCAGGCAAGAGACCCAGTACTTC. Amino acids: CASRVAGGRQETQYF.

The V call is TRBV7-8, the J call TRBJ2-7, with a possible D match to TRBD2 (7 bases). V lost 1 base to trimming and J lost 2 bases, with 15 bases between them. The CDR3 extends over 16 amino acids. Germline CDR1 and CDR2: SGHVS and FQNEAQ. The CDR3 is CASSLEGGRATYEQYF. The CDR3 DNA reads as TGTGCCAGCAGCTTAGAGGGGGGGCGAGCAACCTACGAGCAGTACTTC.

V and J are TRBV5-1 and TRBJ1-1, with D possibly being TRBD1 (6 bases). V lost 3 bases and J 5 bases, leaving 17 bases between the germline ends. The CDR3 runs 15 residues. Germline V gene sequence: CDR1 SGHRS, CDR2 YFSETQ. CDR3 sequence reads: CASSSQTGWGTEAFF. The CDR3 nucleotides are TGCGCCAGCAGCTCCCAGACAGGCTGGGGGACTGAAGCTTTCTTT.

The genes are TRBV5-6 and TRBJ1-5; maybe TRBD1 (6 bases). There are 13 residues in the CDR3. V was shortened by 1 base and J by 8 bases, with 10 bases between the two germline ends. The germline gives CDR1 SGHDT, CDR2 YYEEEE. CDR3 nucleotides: TGTGCCAGCAGCTTGCAGGGGAGAAAGCCCCAGCATTTT. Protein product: CASSLQGRKPQHF.

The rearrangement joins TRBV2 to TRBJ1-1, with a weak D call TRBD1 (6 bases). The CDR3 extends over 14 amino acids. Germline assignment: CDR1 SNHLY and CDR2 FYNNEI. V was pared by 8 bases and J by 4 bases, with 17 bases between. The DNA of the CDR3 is TGTGCCAGCCGTCAGTCGGGGGGCAGCACTGAAGCTTTCTTT. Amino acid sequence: CASRQSGGSTEAFF.

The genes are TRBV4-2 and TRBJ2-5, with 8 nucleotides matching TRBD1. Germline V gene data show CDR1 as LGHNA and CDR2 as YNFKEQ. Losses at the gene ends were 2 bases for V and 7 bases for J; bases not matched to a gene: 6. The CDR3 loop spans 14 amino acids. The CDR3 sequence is CASSQTLQGGTQYF. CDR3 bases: TGTGCCAGCAGCCAAACACTACAGGGGGGGACCCAGTACTTC.

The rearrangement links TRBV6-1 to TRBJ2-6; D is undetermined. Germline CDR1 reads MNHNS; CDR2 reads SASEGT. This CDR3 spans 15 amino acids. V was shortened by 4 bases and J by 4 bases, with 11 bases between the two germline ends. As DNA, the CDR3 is TGTGCCAGCAGTGTAACTCCGTCCGGGGCCAACGTCCTGACTTTC. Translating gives CASSVTPSGANVLTF.

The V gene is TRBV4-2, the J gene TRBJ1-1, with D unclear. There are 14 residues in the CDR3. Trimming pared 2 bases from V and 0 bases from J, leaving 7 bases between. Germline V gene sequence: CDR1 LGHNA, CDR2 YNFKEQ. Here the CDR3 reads CASSQPPMNTEAFF. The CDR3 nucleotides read TGTGCCAGCAGCCAACCCCCAATGAACACTGAAGCTTTCTTT.

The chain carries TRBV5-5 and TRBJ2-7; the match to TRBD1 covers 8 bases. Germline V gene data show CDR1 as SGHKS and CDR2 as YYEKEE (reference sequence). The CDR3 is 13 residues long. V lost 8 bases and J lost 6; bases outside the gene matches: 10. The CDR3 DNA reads TGTGCCAGTTCTACAGGGGGGCGAGGCGAGCAGTACTTC. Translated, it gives CASSTGGRGEQYF. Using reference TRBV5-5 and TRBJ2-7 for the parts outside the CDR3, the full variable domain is DAGVTQSPTHLIKTRGQQVTLRCSPISGHKSVSWYQQVLGQGPQFIFQYYEKEERGRGNFPDRFSARQFPNYSSELNVNALLLGDSALYLCASSTGGRGEQYFGPGTRLTVT.

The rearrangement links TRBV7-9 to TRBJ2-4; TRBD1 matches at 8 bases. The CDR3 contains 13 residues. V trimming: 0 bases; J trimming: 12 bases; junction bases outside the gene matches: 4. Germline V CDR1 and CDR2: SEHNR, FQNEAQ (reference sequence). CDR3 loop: CASSLAGTGYQYF. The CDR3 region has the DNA TGTGCCAGCAGCTTAGCCGGGACAGGTTATCAGTACTTC.

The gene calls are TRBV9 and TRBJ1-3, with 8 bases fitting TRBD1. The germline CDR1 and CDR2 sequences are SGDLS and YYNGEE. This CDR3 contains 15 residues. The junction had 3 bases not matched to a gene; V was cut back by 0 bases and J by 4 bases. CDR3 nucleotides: TGTGCCAGCAGCGTAGCAGGGGGCCAAGGAAACACCATATATTTT. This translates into CASSVAGGQGNTIYF.

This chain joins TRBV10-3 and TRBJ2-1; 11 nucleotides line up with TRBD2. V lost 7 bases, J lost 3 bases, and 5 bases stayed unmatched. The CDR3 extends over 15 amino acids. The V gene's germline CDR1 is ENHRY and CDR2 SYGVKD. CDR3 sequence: CAIMRSGRGYNEQFF. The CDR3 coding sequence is TGTGCCATCATGCGTAGCGGGAGGGGCTACAATGAGCAGTTCTTC.

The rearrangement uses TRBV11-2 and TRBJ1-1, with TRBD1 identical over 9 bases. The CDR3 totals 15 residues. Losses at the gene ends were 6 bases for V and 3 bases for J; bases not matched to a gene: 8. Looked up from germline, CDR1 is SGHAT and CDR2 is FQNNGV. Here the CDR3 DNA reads TGTGCCAGCAGTAGGGGGGACAGGGAGTACACTGAAGCTTTCTTT. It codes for CASSRGDREYTEAFF.

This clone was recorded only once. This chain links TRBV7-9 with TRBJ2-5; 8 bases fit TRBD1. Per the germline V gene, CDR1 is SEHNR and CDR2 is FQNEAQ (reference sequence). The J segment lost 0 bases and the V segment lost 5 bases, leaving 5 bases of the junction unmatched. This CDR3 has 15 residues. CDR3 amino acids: CASSAGTGDQETQYF. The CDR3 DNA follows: TGTGCCAGCAGCGCCGGGACAGGCGACCAAGAGACCCAGTACTTC.

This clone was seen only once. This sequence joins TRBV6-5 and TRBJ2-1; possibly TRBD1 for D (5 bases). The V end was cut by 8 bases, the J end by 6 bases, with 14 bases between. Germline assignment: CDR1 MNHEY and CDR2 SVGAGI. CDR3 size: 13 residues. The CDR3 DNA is TGTGCCAGCTTTACCCCAGGGATCAATGAGCAGTTCTTC. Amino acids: CASFTPGINEQFF.

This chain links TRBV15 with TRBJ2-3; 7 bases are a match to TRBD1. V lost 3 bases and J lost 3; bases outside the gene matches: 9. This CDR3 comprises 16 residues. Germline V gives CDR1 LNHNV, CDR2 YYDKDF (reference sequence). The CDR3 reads CATSRGQRIETDTQYF. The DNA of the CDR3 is TGTGCCACCAGCAGGGGACAGCGGATTGAGACAGATACGCAGTATTTT.